One T cell receptor (beta chain) is described in this entry. The antigen is not known. The length of the CDR3 is 11 residues. Trimming pared 4 bases from V and 5 bases from J, leaving 9 bases between. Germline CDR1 reads SQVTM; CDR2 reads ANQGSEA. These data originate in a study of T cell responses to AZD1222 COVID-19 vaccine. At the level of the study: Pooled samples include second doses given at about 4 or 12 weeks. Findings and caveats of the study: Two AZD1222 doses significantly raised spike-specific TCR breadth and depth over controls. Clonal diversity may have been underestimated in mostly white British donors.

TCRdb's table, derived via immunoSEQ multiplex PCR, lists solely in-frame clones and lacks some. This table holds around 99,000 clones, around 90% found once. The sequenced sample was peripheral blood, obtained on day 0 of AZD1222 vaccination. The sequence came from an adult in good health. The gene calls are TRBV29-1 and TRBJ2-7, with D tentatively TRBD2 (7 bases). DNA for the CDR3: TGCAGCGTTGGGGAGGGGGACGAGCAGTACTTC. Translation: CSVGEGDEQYF.